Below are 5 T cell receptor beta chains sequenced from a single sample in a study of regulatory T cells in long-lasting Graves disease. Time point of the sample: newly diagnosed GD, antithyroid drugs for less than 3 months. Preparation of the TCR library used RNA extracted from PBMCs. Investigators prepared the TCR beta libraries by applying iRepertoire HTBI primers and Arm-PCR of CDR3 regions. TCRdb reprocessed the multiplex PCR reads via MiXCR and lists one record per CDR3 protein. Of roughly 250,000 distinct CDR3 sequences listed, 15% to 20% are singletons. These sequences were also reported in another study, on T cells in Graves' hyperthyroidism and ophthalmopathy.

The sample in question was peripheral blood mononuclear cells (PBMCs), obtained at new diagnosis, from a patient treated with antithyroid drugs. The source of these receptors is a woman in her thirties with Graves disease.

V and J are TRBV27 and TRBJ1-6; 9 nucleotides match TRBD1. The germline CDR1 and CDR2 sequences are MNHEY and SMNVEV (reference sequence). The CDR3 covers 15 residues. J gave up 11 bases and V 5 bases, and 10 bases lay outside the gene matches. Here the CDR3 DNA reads TGTGCCAGCAGTATCCTACAGGGGGCTATGGCACCCCTCCACTTT. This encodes CASSILQGAMAPLHF.

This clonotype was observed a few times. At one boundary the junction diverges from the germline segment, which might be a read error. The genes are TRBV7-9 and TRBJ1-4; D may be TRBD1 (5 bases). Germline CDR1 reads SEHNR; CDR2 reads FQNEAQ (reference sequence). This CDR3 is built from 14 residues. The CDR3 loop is CAGSFQGRDEKLFF. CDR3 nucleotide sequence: TGTGCCGGCAGCTTCCAGGGACGGGATGAAAAACTGTTTTTT. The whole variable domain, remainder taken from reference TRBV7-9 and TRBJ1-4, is DTGVSQNPRHKITKRGQNVTFRCDPISEHNRLYWYRQTLGQGPEFLTYFQNEAQLEKSRLLSDRFSAERPKGSFSTLEIQRTEQGDSAMYLCAGSFQGRDEKLFFGSGTQLSVL.

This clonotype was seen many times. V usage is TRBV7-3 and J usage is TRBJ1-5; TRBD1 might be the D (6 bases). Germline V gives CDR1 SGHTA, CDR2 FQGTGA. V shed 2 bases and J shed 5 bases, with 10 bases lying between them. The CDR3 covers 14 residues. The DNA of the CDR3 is TGTGCCAGCAGCTTAGGGGGGCCAGATCAGCCCCAGCATTTT. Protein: CASSLGGPDQPQHF.

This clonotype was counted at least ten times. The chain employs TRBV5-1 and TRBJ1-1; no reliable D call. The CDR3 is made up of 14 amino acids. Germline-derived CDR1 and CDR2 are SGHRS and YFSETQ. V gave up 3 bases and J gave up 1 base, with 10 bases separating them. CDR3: CASSSIGENTEAFF. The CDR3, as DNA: TGCGCCAGCAGCTCAATCGGGGAGAACACTGAAGCTTTCTTT.

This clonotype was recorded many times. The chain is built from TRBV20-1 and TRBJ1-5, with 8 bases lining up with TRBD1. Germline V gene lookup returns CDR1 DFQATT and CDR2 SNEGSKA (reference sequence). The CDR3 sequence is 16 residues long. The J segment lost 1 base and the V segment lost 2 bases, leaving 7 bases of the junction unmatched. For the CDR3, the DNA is TGCAGTGCTAGAAACACTGGACAGGGCAGCAATCAGCCCCAGCATTTT. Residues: CSARNTGQGSNQPQHF.